This T cell receptor (beta chain) was found in a study of preoperative IRX-2 immunotherapy in early breast cancer. The CDR3 covers 14 residues. Trimming took 4 bases from V and 2 from J, leaving 11 bases between them. Germline V CDR1 and CDR2: SQVTM, ANQGSEA. The treatment denotes: preoperative locoregional IRX-2 cytokine immunotherapy. Preoperative locoregional IRX-2 cytokine immunotherapy was tested in the phase Ib source study. Libraries were prepared by immunoSEQ multiplex PCR; TCRdb keeps only in-frame clonotypes and omits some of them. The sample shows approximately 2,100 clones, over 55% of them seen only once.

Sequencing used tumor tissue, obtained before IRX-2 immunotherapy. The receptor was isolated from a human donor with breast cancer. This chain connects TRBV29-1 to TRBJ1-4, with D perhaps TRBD1 (6 bases). CDR3 sequence: CSVGAQGTNEKLFF. The CDR3 bases are TGCAGCGTTGGCGCACAGGGTACTAATGAAAAACTGTTTTTT.